This T cell receptor (beta chain) was captured in a study of T cell responses to AZD1222 COVID-19 vaccine. Libraries were prepared by immunoSEQ multiplex PCR; TCRdb keeps only in-frame clonotypes and omits some of them. The data contain 75,000 to 90,000 clones, under 95% of them seen just once; the ten biggest clones take up 4% to 5.5%. Study observations and caveats: Nearly half of unique spike-specific TCRs reportedly avoided B.1.351 and B.1.1.7 mutated regions. A mostly white British donor set with more females was recruited, and clonal diversity was possibly underestimated. The study found Spike-specific TCR breadth and depth rose after two AZD1222 doses.

CDR3 size: 17 residues. V trimming: 5 bases; J trimming: 0 bases; junction bases outside the gene matches: 12. CDR1 is WNHNN, CDR2 SYGVQD, per germline (reference sequence). In regard to this clone: Its antigen is not identified.

This material consisted of peripheral blood, taken 28 days after the second AZD1222 dose. The chain employs TRBV10-1 and TRBJ1-1, with TRBD1 identical over 7 bases. The clonotype originates from an adult who received the AZD1222 COVID-19 vaccine. CDR3 amino acids: CASSSRQGVVMNTEAFF. The CDR3 coding sequence is TGCGCCAGCAGTTCCCGCCAGGGGGTTGTGATGAACACTGAAGCTTTCTTT.